This is a list of T cell receptor beta chains from one sample in a study of T cells in Graves' hyperthyroidism and ophthalmopathy. MiXCR, applied by TCRdb to the multiplex PCR reads, yields one record per CDR3 protein. In the table there are 300,000 to 450,000 distinct CDR3 sequences, 15% to 17% of which are singletons. Material for sequencing was blood. Receptors were obtained from a woman between 18 and 29 years old with Graves' hyperthyroidism that later progressed to Graves' ophthalmopathy. Each CDR3 is given with its conserved first and last residue. The D gene is left open where the match is weak. Only part of the rows carry a size: once, few, many, or a class if the clone is expanded.

clone_size j_call d_call v_call cdr3_aa cdr3_nt
many TRBJ2-7 . TRBV11-2 CASSKSRDYEQYF TGTGCCAGCAGCAAAAGCCGTGACTACGAGCAGTACTTC
. TRBJ2-1 TRBD2 TRBV29-1 CSVSSGGNNEQFF TGCAGCGTTTCTAGCGGGGGCAACAATGAGCAGTTCTTC
few TRBJ2-7 . TRBV7-9 CASSFQRSNEQYF TGTGCCAGCAGCTTTCAGAGGTCCAACGAGCAGTACTTC
. TRBJ2-5 TRBD1 TRBV7-9 CASSLRTGNETQYF TGTGCCAGCAGCCTCCGGACAGGGAACGAGACCCAGTACTTC
. TRBJ1-5 . TRBV12-3/TRBV12-4 CASSFNNNQPQHF TGTGCCAGCAGTTTTAACAACAATCAGCCCCAGCATTTT
few TRBJ2-1 . TRBV7-9 CASSPALSVNEQFF TGTGCCAGCAGCCCCGCTCTTAGCGTGAATGAGCAGTTCTTC
many TRBJ2-5 TRBD1 TRBV7-2 CASSLEGAHGETQYF TGTGCCAGCAGCTTAGAGGGGGCGCATGGGGAGACCCAGTACTTC
. TRBJ2-1 . TRBV30 CAWSVTGGAGYNEQFF TGTGCCTGGAGTGTAACTGGAGGGGCAGGGTACAATGAGCAGTTCTTC
. TRBJ2-6 . TRBV19 CASSVTGGANVLTF TGTGCCAGTAGTGTGACTGGGGGGGCCAACGTCCTGACTTTC
few TRBJ1-5 TRBD1 TRBV20-1 CRLQGEGQPQHF TGCAGGTTGCAGGGGGAGGGTCAGCCCCAGCATTTT
many TRBJ2-7 TRBD2 TRBV7-8 CASSPGLSLHEQYF TGTGCCAGCAGCCCGGGACTATCTCTCCACGAGCAGTACTTC
many TRBJ2-7 TRBD1 TRBV10-3 CATRDRGYEQYF TGTGCCACCCGGGACAGGGGATACGAGCAGTACTTC
many TRBJ1-5 . TRBV24-1 CATSDPWTGKQPQHF TGTGCCACCAGTGACCCATGGACGGGGAAACAGCCCCAGCATTTT
. TRBJ2-2 TRBD1 TRBV28 CASSLATGGIGELFF TGTGCCAGCAGTTTGGCGACAGGGGGCATCGGGGAGCTGTTTTTT
many TRBJ1-4 TRBD1 TRBV30 CAWTQDRGNEKLFF TGTGCCTGGACCCAGGACAGGGGAAATGAAAAACTGTTTTTT
few TRBJ2-2 TRBD2 TRBV28 CATPGGGETVGELFF TGTGCCACCCCGGGGGGGGGAGAGACGGTCGGGGAGCTGTTTTTT
many TRBJ1-6 . TRBV2 CASSIENSPLHF TGTGCCAGCAGTATAGAAAATTCACCCCTCCACTTT
many TRBJ2-7 . TRBV11-2 CASSPPLGQSYEQYF TGTGCCAGCAGCCCCCCGTTGGGGCAGTCCTACGAGCAGTACTTC
many TRBJ2-7 . TRBV27 CASSLDSTITYEQYF TGTGCCAGCAGTTTAGATTCTACCATCACCTACGAGCAGTACTTC
. TRBJ2-7 . TRBV28 CASTPEGASWYEQYF TGTGCCAGCACCCCGGAAGGGGCTAGTTGGTACGAGCAGTACTTC
many TRBJ1-2 . TRBV5-1 CASSLVPLQGGYTF TGCGCCAGCAGCTTGGTGCCCCTTCAGGGTGGCTACACCTTC
. TRBJ2-3 . TRBV7-2 CASSSYGTSRDTQYF TGTGCCAGCAGCTCATACGGGACATCAAGAGATACGCAGTATTTT
many TRBJ1-1 . TRBV7-2 CASRPSTGSTEAFF TGTGCCAGCAGGCCCTCGACGGGTAGCACTGAAGCTTTCTTT
many TRBJ1-1 TRBD1 TRBV6-1 CASSPGGLAFF TGTGCCAGCAGTCCAGGGGGCTTAGCTTTCTTT
many TRBJ2-4 . TRBV5-1 CASSLHLGQLGENIQYF TGCGCCAGCAGCTTGCACCTTGGGCAACTCGGCGAAAACATTCAGTACTTC
. TRBJ2-7 . TRBV7-8 CASSLDPGGGYEQYF TGTGCCAGCAGCTTAGACCCGGGTGGAGGCTACGAGCAGTACTTC
many TRBJ2-3 TRBD2 TRBV20-1 CSINPGLAGLGGTDTQYF TGCAGTATCAACCCGGGACTAGCGGGCTTAGGGGGCACAGATACGCAGTATTTT
many TRBJ1-2 . TRBV7-2 CASKLGAGFGYTF TGTGCCAGCAAGCTGGGGGCAGGGTTTGGCTACACCTTC
many TRBJ2-7 . TRBV12-3/TRBV12-4 CASSLRSRPPYEQYF TGTGCCAGCAGTTTAAGATCGAGACCTCCCTACGAGCAGTACTTC
. TRBJ2-1 . TRBV13 CASSLGPRPSSYNEQFF TGTGCCAGCAGCTTAGGCCCCCGACCTTCCTCCTACAATGAGCAGTTCTTC
many TRBJ1-1 . TRBV2 CASSEPSPTGAFF TGTGCCAGCAGTGAACCGTCCCCCACGGGAGCTTTCTTT
many TRBJ2-2 . TRBV3-1 CASMGPGELFF TGTGCCAGCATGGGGCCCGGGGAGCTGTTTTTT
. TRBJ1-2 TRBD1 TRBV29-1 CSVAGTGDNYGYTF TGCAGCGTAGCCGGGACAGGGGATAACTATGGCTACACCTTC
many TRBJ2-7 . TRBV6-2/TRBV6-3 CASSYPAEEQYF TGTGCCAGCAGTTACCCCGCGGAGGAGCAGTACTTC
many TRBJ2-3 . TRBV5-1 CASSLVSTSTDTQYF TGCGCCAGCAGCTTGGTGTCTACAAGCACAGATACGCAGTATTTT
many TRBJ2-7 TRBD1 TRBV28 CASSSPSGGREQYF TGTGCCAGCAGTTCCCCATCAGGGGGCAGGGAGCAGTACTTC
. TRBJ2-7 TRBD2 TRBV4-3 CASSQDVVGDGTRSSYEQYF TGCGCCAGCAGCCAAGATGTGGTAGGGGACGGGACTAGGAGCTCCTACGAGCAGTACTTC
. TRBJ2-3 . TRBV27 CASNSGETSTDTQYF TGTGCCAGCAATTCAGGGGAAACTTCCACAGATACGCAGTATTTT
. TRBJ2-7 . TRBV7-2 CASSRQVSYEQYF TGTGCCAGCAGCCGACAGGTTTCCTACGAGCAGTACTTC
few TRBJ2-7 TRBD2 TRBV10-3 CAISDGRLAGVWREQYF TGTGCCATCAGTGATGGTAGACTAGCGGGAGTTTGGCGCGAGCAGTACTTC